What follows are 15 T cell receptor beta chains derived from one specimen sequenced in a study of long-term antiretroviral therapy in people with HIV. Investigators performed immunoSEQ version v3.0 at survey level. Assay: immunoSEQ multiplex PCR; the TCRdb copy retains only in-frame clones and omits some. Among roughly 24,000 clones listed, 70% to 90% were seen once. Sequenced material: unsorted PBMCs, taken 1.6 years after starting antiretroviral therapy. All receptors come from a middle-aged man with HIV.

The rearrangement uses TRBV12-2 and TRBJ1-5; TRBD1 was called by the table and not checked on the DNA. TRBV12-2 constitutes a pseudogene. The CDR3 totals 17 residues. CDR3 bases: TGTGCAAGGTCCGGGACAGGGGCCCCTGTTGGCAATCAGCCCCAGCATTTT. It is translated as CARSGTGAPVGNQPQHF.

This clone was seen more than once but under ten times. This chain links TRBV4-2 with TRBJ1-5; D is perhaps TRBD1 (6 bases). V lost 0 bases and J lost 4, with 13 bases in between. This CDR3 spans 16 amino acids. CDR1 is LGHNA, CDR2 YNFKEQ, per germline. The CDR3 is CASSQDRRGSNQPQHF. For the CDR3, the DNA is TGTGCCAGCAGCCAAGATCGCAGGGGTAGTAATCAGCCCCAGCATTTT.

The sample holds one count of this clone. The chain recombines TRBV7-9 with TRBJ2-1; maybe TRBD1 (5 bases). The V gene's germline CDR1 is SEHNR and CDR2 FQNEAQ (reference sequence). The V gene lost 5 bases and the J gene lost 7 bases, with 24 bases spanning the gap. The CDR3 loop spans 17 amino acids. The CDR3 DNA reads TGTGCCAGCAGCCTTCTACCCACCTGGACATATAAAAATGAGCAGTTCTTC. It specifies CASSLLPTWTYKNEQFF.

The CDR3 here is CASSQNRGQGGKYGELFF. CDR3 sequence (DNA): TGTGCCAGCAGCCAAAACCGAGGACAGGGGGGAAAATACGGGGAGCTGTTTTTT. The genes are TRBV5-8 and TRBJ2-2; TRBD1 aligns across 10 bases. CDR3 length equals 18 residues. With V trimmed by 4 bases and J by 7 bases, 16 bases remained unmatched. The germline V gene encodes CDR1 SGHTS and CDR2 YDEGEE.

The J gene is TRBJ2-1, the V gene TRBV5-1, with TRBD2 matching over 16 bases. CDR1 is SGHRS, CDR2 YFSETQ, per germline. The V gene end was trimmed by 3 bases and the J gene end by 7 bases; junction bases not matched to a gene: 13. This CDR3 region has 19 residues. The DNA for the CDR3 is TGCGCCAGCAGCTCCGGGACTAGCGGGAGGGTGCTTCGGGAAAATGAGCAGTTCTTC. Translated, it gives CASSSGTSGRVLRENEQFF. The full variable domain, completed using reference TRBV5-1 and TRBJ2-1, is KAGVTQTPRYLIKTRGQQVTLSCSPISGHRSVSWYQQTPGQGLQFLFEYFSETQRNKGNFPGRFSGRQFSNSRSEMNVSTLELGDSALYLCASSSGTSGRVLRENEQFFGPGTRLTVL.

In nucleotides, the CDR3 is TGTGCCAGCAGCCGACAGGGCTACGAGCAGTACTTC. It specifies CASSRQGYEQYF. The chain uses TRBV27 and TRBJ2-7; 7 positions match TRBD1. CDR3 length: 12 residues. Germline CDR1 and CDR2: MNHEY and SMNVEV (reference sequence). V shed 6 bases and J 3 bases; nucleotides not matched to a gene: 2.

V gene TRBV9 combines with J gene TRBJ2-2; D is uncertain. Germline CDR1 reads SGDLS; CDR2 reads YYNGEE. CDR3 length: 14 amino acids. V shed 6 bases and J shed 2 bases, with 11 bases lying between them. CDR3 sequence (DNA): TGTGCCAGCAATTCTCGAGCAAACACCGGGGAGCTGTTTTTT. Protein product: CASNSRANTGELFF. The whole variable domain, filled in from reference TRBV9 and TRBJ2-2, reads DSGVTQTPKHLITATGQRVTLRCSPRSGDLSVYWYQQSLDQGLQFLIQYYNGEERAKGNILERFSAQQFPDLHSELNLSSLELGDSALYFCASNSRANTGELFFGEGSRLTVL.

The rearrangement joins TRBV5-1 to TRBJ1-1; D unresolved. This CDR3 has 17 residues. CDR1 is SGHRS and CDR2 is YFSETQ in the germline V gene. The V end was cut by 3 bases, the J end by 4 bases, with 22 bases between. CDR3 loop: CASSSSTASRKGTEAFF. CDR3 DNA: TGCGCCAGCAGCTCCTCCACCGCGAGTAGGAAAGGCACTGAAGCTTTCTTT.

This clone was observed a few times. V gene TRBV2 combines with J gene TRBJ1-3; D is ambiguous. V was pared by 4 bases and J by 0 bases, with 13 bases between. CDR1 is SNHLY and CDR2 is FYNNEI in the germline V gene. This CDR3 comprises 16 residues. The CDR3 bases are TGTGCCAGCAGTGTTGGGGAGGCTAGCTCTGGAAACACCATATATTTT. This sequence encodes CASSVGEASSGNTIYF.

This clone has a handful of counts. The chain employs TRBV4-1 and TRBJ2-3; D gene uncertain. V lost 1 base, J lost 3 bases, and 8 bases lay in between. CDR3 length: 14 amino acids. The germline CDR1 and CDR2 sequences are MGHRA and YSYEKL. The CDR3 spells CASSQVPRTDTQYF. CDR3 nucleotides: TGCGCCAGCAGCCAAGTCCCTAGGACAGATACGCAGTATTTT.

CDR3 loop: CASSQGDGGGRIQYF. The CDR3 region has the DNA TGTGCCAGCAGCCAAGGAGACGGCGGAGGGCGTATCCAGTATTTT. The rearrangement links TRBV14 to TRBJ2-3, with D tentatively TRBD2 (6 bases). Between the trimmed V and J ends, which lost 1 base and 12 bases, there was a span of 20 bases. The germline gives CDR1 SGHDN, CDR2 FVKESK. The CDR3 has 15 residues. The full variable domain, in which reference TRBV14 and TRBJ2-3 provide the parts outside the CDR3, is EAGVTQFPSHSVIEKGQTVTLRCDPISGHDNLYWYRRVMGKEIKFLLHFVKESKQDESGMPNNRFLAERTGGTYSTLKVQPAELEDSGVYFCASSQGDGGGRIQYFGPGTRLTVL.

The V gene is TRBV5-1, the J gene TRBJ2-1; D uncertain. Germline V gene sequence: CDR1 SGHRS, CDR2 YFSETQ. The CDR3 has 12 amino acids. Trimming pared 6 bases from V and 0 bases from J, leaving 4 bases between. CDR3: CASMNSYNEQFF. Written as DNA, the CDR3 is TGCGCCAGCATGAACTCCTACAATGAGCAGTTCTTC.

The chain has TRBV6-5 and TRBJ2-2, with D unclear. The CDR3 sequence is 14 residues long. V shed 7 bases and J shed 2 bases, with 11 bases lying between them. Looked up from germline, CDR1 is MNHEY and CDR2 is SVGAGI. CDR3 sequence reads: CASTPDPNTGELFF. Written as DNA, the CDR3 is TGTGCCAGCACCCCGGACCCAAACACCGGGGAGCTGTTTTTT.

As for this clone: The same CDR3 also results from other DNA sequences found in this sample. The rearrangement uses TRBV7-2 and TRBJ1-5; possible D gene TRBD1, 5 bases. This CDR3 is 14 amino acids long. Trimming pared 2 bases from V and 1 base from J, leaving 6 bases between. CDR1 is SGHTA and CDR2 is FQGNSA in the germline V gene. CDR3 loop: CASSLQGSNQPQHF. DNA for the CDR3: TGTGCCAGCAGCTTACAGGGCAGCAATCAGCCCCAGCATTTT. Using reference TRBV7-2 and TRBJ1-5 for the parts outside the CDR3, the full variable domain is GAGVSQSPSNKVTEKGKDVELRCDPISGHTALYWYRQSLGQGLEFLIYFQGNSAPDKSGLPSDRFSAERTGGSVSTLTIQRTQQEDSAVYLCASSLQGSNQPQHFGDGTRLSIL.

The gene calls are TRBV7-9 and TRBJ1-2, with no clear D. The V and J ends lost 3 bases and 4 bases respectively, with 12 bases between them. CDR1 is SEHNR, CDR2 FQNEAQ, per germline (reference sequence). This CDR3 comprises 14 residues. CDR3 residues: CASSLAATSYGYTF. The CDR3 DNA follows: TGTGCCAGCAGCTTGGCGGCAACCAGCTATGGCTACACCTTC.